This T cell receptor beta chain was documented in a study of identical twins. Study-wide results and caveats: Low generation-probability sequences were in excess among twin-shared out-of-frame alpha sequences.

This clonotype occurred many times. Its antigen is unidentified. Each CDR3 protein is one row after TCRdb ran MiXCR on the 5' RACE reads. This table holds approximately 670,000 distinct CDR3 sequences, 5.5% to 7.5% found once. The CDR3 sequence is 14 residues long. Germline V gene sequence: CDR1 SQVTM, CDR2 ANQGSEA. Trimming removed 4 bases at V and 1 base at J, with 12 bases between. V is TRBV29-1 and J is TRBJ2-3; D may be TRBD2 (6 bases). The receptor comes from a man aged 18 to 30 in good health. Sequences were obtained from naive T cells sorted from blood. The CDR3 coding sequence is TGCAGCGTTGGACTAGTGGTTGGCACAGATACGCAGTATTTT. It specifies CSVGLVVGTDTQYF.